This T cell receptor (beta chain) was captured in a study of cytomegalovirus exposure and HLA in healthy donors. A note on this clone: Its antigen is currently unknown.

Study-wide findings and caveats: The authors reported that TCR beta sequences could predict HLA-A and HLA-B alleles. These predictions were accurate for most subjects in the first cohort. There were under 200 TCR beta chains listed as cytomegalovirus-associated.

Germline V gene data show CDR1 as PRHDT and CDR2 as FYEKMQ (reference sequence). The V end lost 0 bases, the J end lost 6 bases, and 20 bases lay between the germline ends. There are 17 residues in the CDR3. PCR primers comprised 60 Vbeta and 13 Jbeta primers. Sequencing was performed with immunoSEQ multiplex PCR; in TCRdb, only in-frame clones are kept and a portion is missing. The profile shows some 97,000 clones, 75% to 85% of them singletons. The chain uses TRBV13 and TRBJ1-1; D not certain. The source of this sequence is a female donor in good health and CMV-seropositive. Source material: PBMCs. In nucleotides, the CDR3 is TGTGCCAGCAGCTTAGGGGGTCGGGGTCGCGTTAACGCTGAAGCTTTCTTT. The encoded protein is CASSLGGRGRVNAEAFF.